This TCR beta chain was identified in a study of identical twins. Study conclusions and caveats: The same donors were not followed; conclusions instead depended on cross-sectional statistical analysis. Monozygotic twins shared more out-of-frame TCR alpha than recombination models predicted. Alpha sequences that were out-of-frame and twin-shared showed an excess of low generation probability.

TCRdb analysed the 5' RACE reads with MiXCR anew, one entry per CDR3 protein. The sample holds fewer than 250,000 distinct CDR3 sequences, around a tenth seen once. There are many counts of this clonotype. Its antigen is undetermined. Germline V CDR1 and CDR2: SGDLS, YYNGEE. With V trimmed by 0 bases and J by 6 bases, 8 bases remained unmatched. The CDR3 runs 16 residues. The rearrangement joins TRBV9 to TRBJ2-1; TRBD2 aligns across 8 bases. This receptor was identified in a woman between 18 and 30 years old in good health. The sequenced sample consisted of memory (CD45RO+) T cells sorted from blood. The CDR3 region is CASSVGGGLGVNEQFF. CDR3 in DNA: TGTGCCAGCAGCGTAGGGGGGGGACTAGGCGTCAATGAGCAGTTCTTC.